The next 8 T cell receptor beta chains were all read from a single sample in a study of blood T cell repertoires in COVID-19. Only in-frame clones appear in the TCRdb table, and some are missing; sequencing was by immunoSEQ multiplex PCR. This table holds some 300,000 clones, about 90% found once. Sequencing used PBMCs or T cells enriched from blood (not recorded which). The receptor source for this set is a woman in her twenties or thirties who had recovered from COVID-19.

The V and J genes are TRBV6-5 and TRBJ2-3; 7 nucleotides match TRBD2. This CDR3 region has 16 residues. V lost 2 bases and J lost 4; bases outside the gene matches: 9. CDR1 and CDR2 from the germline V gene are MNHEY and SVGAGI. The DNA of the CDR3 is TGTGCCAGCAGTTACCGGTTGGGGCGGGAGTCAGATACGCAGTATTTT. Protein sequence: CASSYRLGRESDTQYF.

This clone was recorded a few times. The rearrangement links TRBV4-3 to TRBJ1-6, with D perhaps TRBD1 (6 bases). Germline values: CDR1 LGHNA, CDR2 YSLEER. V lost 0 bases and J 9 bases, leaving 21 bases between the germline ends. The CDR3 contains 18 residues. The DNA for the CDR3 is TGCGCCAGCAGCCAAGATACCCCCACACAGGGAAGGGGTTCACCCCTCCACTTT. Amino acids: CASSQDTPTQGRGSPLHF.

The rearrangement links TRBV6-5 to TRBJ1-2, with D possibly matching TRBD1 (5 bases). The CDR3 runs to 12 residues. Looked up from germline, CDR1 is MNHEY and CDR2 is SVGAGI. Trimming pared 10 bases from V and 5 bases from J, leaving 14 bases between. The CDR3 reads CATQGSLYGYTF. The DNA of the CDR3 is TGTGCCACCCAGGGTTCCCTATATGGCTACACCTTC.

This clone was detected once. The V gene is TRBV11-2, the J gene TRBJ1-2; 8 bases are shared with TRBD1. The CDR3 has 18 residues. J gave up 1 base and V 3 bases, and 13 bases lay outside the gene matches. CDR1 is SGHAT and CDR2 is FQNNGV in the germline V gene. CDR3 sequence: CASSLEGQGLGGNYGYTF. CDR3 DNA: TGTGCCAGCAGCTTGGAAGGACAGGGCTTAGGGGGTAACTATGGCTACACCTTC. The full variable domain, completed using reference TRBV11-2 and TRBJ1-2, is EAGVAQSPRYKIIEKRQSVAFWCNPISGHATLYWYQQILGQGPKLLIQFQNNGVVDDSQLPKDRFSAERLKGVDSTLKIQPAKLEDSAVYLCASSLEGQGLGGNYGYTFGSGTRLTVV.

This sequence joins TRBV5-5 and TRBJ1-5; 8 bases map to TRBD1. In germline, CDR1 is SGHKS, CDR2 YYEKEE (reference sequence). The CDR3 sequence is 15 residues long. The V gene end was trimmed by 4 bases and the J gene end by 6 bases; junction bases not matched to a gene: 9. DNA for the CDR3: TGTGCCAGCAGCCATCAGGGGGCGCGGGGTCAGCCCCAGCATTTT. Residues: CASSHQGARGQPQHF.

The chain is built from TRBV10-3 and TRBJ2-3; 12 positions match TRBD2. V shed 8 bases and J 0 bases; nucleotides not matched to a gene: 6. The germline gives CDR1 ENHRY, CDR2 SYGVKD. This CDR3 region has 16 residues. The CDR3 DNA reads as TGTGCCATCGGGCTAGCGGGAGGGTCTAGCACAGATACGCAGTATTTT. Protein product: CAIGLAGGSSTDTQYF.

In its sample, this clone was seen once. This chain connects TRBV5-1 to TRBJ2-2, with 7 positions matching TRBD1. This CDR3 contains 14 residues. V lost 2 bases to trimming and J lost 6 bases; unmatched junction nucleotides: 4. Looked up from germline, CDR1 is SGHRS and CDR2 is YFSETQ. The CDR3 reads CASSFEGASGELFF. The CDR3 coding sequence is TGCGCCAGCAGCTTCGAGGGGGCGTCCGGGGAGCTGTTTTTT. Complete variable domain (other parts from reference TRBV5-1 and TRBJ2-2): KAGVTQTPRYLIKTRGQQVTLSCSPISGHRSVSWYQQTPGQGLQFLFEYFSETQRNKGNFPGRFSGRQFSNSRSEMNVSTLELGDSALYLCASSFEGASGELFFGEGSRLTVL.

The chain is built from TRBV6-5 and TRBJ1-3, with D maybe TRBD1 (6 bases). V gave up 7 bases and J gave up 2 bases, with 9 bases separating them. The CDR3 contains 13 residues. Germline V gene data show CDR1 as MNHEY and CDR2 as SVGAGI. The CDR3 loop reads CASIGTTGNTIYF. CDR3 DNA: TGTGCCAGCATAGGGACAACTGGAAACACCATATATTTT.